This T cell receptor (beta chain) came from a study of T cell responses to AZD1222 COVID-19 vaccine. Study in general: The study pooled second doses at about 4 or about 12 weeks.

Method: immunoSEQ multiplex PCR; TCRdb's copy keeps in-frame clones and lacks some. In the table there are tens of thousands of clones, 90% of which are singletons. Details on this clone: Its cognate antigen is unknown.

This CDR3 spans 11 amino acids. CDR1 and CDR2 from the germline V gene are DFQATT and SNEGSKA (reference sequence). Trimming shortened V by 7 bases and J by 3 bases, and 8 bases separated the two germline ends. Study observations and caveats: Donors were chiefly white British, with a greater number of females, and clonal diversity was perhaps underestimated. Vaccine-associated CD4 TCRs ranged over spike, dominating at 160-218 and 743-854. Sampling that yielded the repertoires occurred only after the peak T cell response.

The clonotype comes from an adult in good health. This sample comprised peripheral blood, obtained on day 0 of AZD1222 vaccination. The chain couples TRBV20-1 to TRBJ2-3; the D is unclear. The CDR3 region has the DNA TGCAGTGGGGTTGCGACAGATACGCAGTATTTT. It specifies CSGVATDTQYF.